This T cell receptor beta chain was observed in a study of CD8 T cells in ankylosing spondylitis. Trimming removed 2 bases from V and 7 bases from J, with 16 bases in between. This CDR3 is 15 amino acids long. Germline CDR1 reads SGHRS; CDR2 reads YFSETQ. This clonotype was observed many times. A quantitative 5'-RACE method, one with molecular barcodes, was used to make TCR beta libraries. From the 5' RACE reads, TCRdb called clonotypes with MiXCR, one entry per CDR3 protein. The data show about 240,000 distinct CDR3 sequences, roughly 10% seen once. The sample comprised blood, either unsorted or a sorted T cell fraction (not recorded which). V is TRBV5-1 and J is TRBJ2-1; D gene unclear. The receptor was isolated from a male donor with ankylosing spondylitis or in good health (not recorded which). DNA of the CDR3: TGCGCCAGCAGCTTCACAGATAACCCCAGAAATGAGCAGTTCTTC. Protein product: CASSFTDNPRNEQFF.